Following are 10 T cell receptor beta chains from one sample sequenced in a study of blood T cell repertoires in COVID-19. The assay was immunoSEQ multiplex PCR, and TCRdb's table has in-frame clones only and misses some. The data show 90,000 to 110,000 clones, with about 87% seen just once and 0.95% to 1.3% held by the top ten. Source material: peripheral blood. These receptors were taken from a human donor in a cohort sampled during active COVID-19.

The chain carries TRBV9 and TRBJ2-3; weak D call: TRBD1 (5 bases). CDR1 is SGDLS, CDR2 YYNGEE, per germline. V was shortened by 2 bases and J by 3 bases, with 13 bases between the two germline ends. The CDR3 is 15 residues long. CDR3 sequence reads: CASSVQGLKTDTQYF. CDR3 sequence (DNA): TGTGCCAGCAGCGTGCAGGGCCTAAAGACAGATACGCAGTATTTT.

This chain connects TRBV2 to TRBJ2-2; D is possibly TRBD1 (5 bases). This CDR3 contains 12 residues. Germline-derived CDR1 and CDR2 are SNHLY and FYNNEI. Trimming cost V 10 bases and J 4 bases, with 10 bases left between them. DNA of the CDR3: TGTGCCACTCTAAGGGGCACCGGGGAGCTGTTTTTT. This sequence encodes CATLRGTGELFF. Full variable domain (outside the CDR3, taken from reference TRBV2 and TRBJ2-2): EPEVTQTPSHQVTQMGQEVILRCVPISNHLYFYWYRQILGQKVEFLVSFYNNEISEKSEIFDDQFSVERPDGSNFTLKIRSTKLEDSAMYFCATLRGTGELFFGEGSRLTVL.

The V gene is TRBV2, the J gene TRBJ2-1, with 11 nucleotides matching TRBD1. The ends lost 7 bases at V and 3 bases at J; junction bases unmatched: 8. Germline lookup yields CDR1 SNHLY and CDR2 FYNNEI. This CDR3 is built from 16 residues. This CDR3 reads CASTLGTGGIYNEQFF. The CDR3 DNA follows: TGTGCCAGCACTCTTGGGACAGGGGGTATCTACAATGAGCAGTTCTTC.

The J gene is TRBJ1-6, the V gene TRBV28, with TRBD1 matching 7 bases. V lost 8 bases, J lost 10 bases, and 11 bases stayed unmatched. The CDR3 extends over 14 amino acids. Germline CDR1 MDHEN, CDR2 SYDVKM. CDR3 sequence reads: CASRIPTGTSPLHF. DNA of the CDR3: TGTGCCAGCCGTATCCCGACAGGGACCTCACCCCTCCACTTT.

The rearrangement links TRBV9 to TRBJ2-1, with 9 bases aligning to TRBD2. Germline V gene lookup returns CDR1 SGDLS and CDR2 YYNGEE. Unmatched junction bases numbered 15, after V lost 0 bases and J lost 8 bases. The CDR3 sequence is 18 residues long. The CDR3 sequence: CASSVGPLERGVFDEQFF. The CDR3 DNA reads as TGTGCCAGCAGCGTAGGGCCCCTCGAGCGGGGGGTTTTCGATGAGCAGTTCTTC.

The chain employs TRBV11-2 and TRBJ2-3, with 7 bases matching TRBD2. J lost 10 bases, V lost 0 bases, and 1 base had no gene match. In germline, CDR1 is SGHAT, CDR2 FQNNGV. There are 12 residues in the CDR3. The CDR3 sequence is CASSLDTSAQYF. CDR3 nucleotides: TGTGCCAGCAGCTTAGATACTAGCGCGCAGTATTTT.

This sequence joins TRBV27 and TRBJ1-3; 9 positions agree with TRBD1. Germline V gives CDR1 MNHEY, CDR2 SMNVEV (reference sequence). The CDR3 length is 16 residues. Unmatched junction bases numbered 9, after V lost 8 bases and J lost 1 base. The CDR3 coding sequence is TGTGCCAGCGGATTTGTTGGACAGGGGTCTGGAAACACCATATATTTT. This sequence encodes CASGFVGQGSGNTIYF.

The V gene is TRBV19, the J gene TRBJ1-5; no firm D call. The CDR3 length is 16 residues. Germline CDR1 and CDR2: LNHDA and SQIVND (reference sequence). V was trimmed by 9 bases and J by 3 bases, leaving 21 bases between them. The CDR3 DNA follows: TGTGCCAGCCAAATTTTTGGAGAAACATTCAATCAGCCCCAGCATTTT. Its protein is CASQIFGETFNQPQHF. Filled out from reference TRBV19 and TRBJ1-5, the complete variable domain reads DGGITQSPKYLFRKEGQNVTLSCEQNLNHDAMYWYRQDPGQGLRLIYYSQIVNDFQKGDIAEGYSVSREKKESFPLTVTSAQKNPTAFYLCASQIFGETFNQPQHFGDGTRLSIL.

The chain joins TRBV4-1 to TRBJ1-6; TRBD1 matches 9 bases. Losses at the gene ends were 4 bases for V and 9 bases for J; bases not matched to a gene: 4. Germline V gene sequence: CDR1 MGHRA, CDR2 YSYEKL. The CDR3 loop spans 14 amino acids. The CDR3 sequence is CASSLSDRGSPLHF. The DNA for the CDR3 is TGCGCCAGCAGCCTATCGGACAGGGGTTCACCCCTCCACTTT.

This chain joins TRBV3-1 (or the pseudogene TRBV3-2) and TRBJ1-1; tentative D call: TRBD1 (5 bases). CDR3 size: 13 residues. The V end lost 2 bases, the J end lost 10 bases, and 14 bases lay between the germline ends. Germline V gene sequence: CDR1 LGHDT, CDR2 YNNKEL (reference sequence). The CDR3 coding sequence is TGTGCCAGCAGCCAACGAGATCAGGGTTCAGCTTTCTTT. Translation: CASSQRDQGSAFF.